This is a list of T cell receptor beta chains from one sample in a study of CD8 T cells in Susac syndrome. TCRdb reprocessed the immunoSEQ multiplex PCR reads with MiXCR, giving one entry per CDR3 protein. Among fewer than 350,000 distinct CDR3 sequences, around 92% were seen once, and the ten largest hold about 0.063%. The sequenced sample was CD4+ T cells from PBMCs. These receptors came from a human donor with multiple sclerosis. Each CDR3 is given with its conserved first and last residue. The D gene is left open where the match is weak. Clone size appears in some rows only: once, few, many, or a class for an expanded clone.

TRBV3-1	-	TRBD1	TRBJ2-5	TGTGCCAGCAGCCACAGGACAGGGAGGCCGGAGACCCAGTACTTC	CASSHRTGRPETQYF
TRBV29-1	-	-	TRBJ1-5	TGCAGCGTTGAAGAATATAGGGATCAGCCCCAGCATTTT	CSVEEYRDQPQHF
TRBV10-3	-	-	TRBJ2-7	TGTGCCATCGCTAGGGCCGGCTACGAGCAGTACTTC	CAIARAGYEQYF
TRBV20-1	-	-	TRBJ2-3	TGCAGTGCCCCCGCACGAGCTAGCACAGATACGCAGTATTTT	CSAPARASTDTQYF
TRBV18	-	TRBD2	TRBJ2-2	TGTGCCAGCTCACCATCTTGGACTAGCGGTGCCGCGAACACCGGGGAGCTGTTTTTT	CASSPSWTSGAANTGELFF
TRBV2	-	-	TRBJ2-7	TGTGCCAGCAGGGCCCTTGGAAGCGGAGCAACCTACGAGCAGTACTTC	CASRALGSGATYEQYF
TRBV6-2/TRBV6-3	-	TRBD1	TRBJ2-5	TGTGCCAGCAGTTACTCCGGAGAGGGGGCCTCAGAGACCCAGTACTTC	CASSYSGEGASETQYF
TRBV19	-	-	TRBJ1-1	TGTGCCAGTAGTGCCCTCAATCAGGCAGAAGCTTTCTTT	CASSALNQAEAFF
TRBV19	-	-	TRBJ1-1	TGTGCCAGTAAGCAGTACACTGAAGCTTTCTTT	CASKQYTEAFF
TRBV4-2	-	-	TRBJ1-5	TGTGCCAGCAGCCAAGCAGGGTTCCGGGGGCCCCAGCATTTT	CASSQAGFRGPQHF
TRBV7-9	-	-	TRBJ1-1	TGTGCCAGCAGCTTAGATATCGGGACTGAAGCTTTCTTT	CASSLDIGTEAFF
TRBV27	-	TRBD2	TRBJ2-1	TGTGCCAGCAGTTTGCGGACTAGCGGGAGTGGGGGCCATGAGCAGTTCTTC	CASSLRTSGSGGHEQFF
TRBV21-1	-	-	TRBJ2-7	TGTGCCAGCAGCAAAGAAAAGGGACTAGCGGGGTCCTACGAGCAGTACTTC	CASSKEKGLAGSYEQYF
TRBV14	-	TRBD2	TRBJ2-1	TGTGCCAGCAGCCCCGTGCAAAAACTAGCGGGGGGTCATAGAAGCTCCTACAATGAGCAGTTCTTC	CASSPVQKLAGGHRSSYNEQFF
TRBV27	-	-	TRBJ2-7	TGTGCCAGCAGCCGCAACGGCGCAGGACTCACCTACGAGCAGTACTTC	CASSRNGAGLTYEQYF
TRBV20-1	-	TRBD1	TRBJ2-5	TGCAGTGCTATCAGTCACAGGGGCCAAGAGACCCAGTACTTC	CSAISHRGQETQYF
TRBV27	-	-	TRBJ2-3	TGTGCCAGCAGGACCGGACAGCACACAGATACGCAGTATTTT	CASRTGQHTDTQYF
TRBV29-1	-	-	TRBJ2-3	TGCAGCGTTGTGGGATGGGGCGGCCCAGATACGCAGTATTTT	CSVVGWGGPDTQYF
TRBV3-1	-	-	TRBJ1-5	TGTGCCAGCAGCCGAGGGAGGGATCAGCCCCAGCATTTT	CASSRGRDQPQHF
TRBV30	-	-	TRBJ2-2	TGTGCCTGGAGTGTATTCAGGGACACCGGGGAGCTGTTTTTT	CAWSVFRDTGELFF
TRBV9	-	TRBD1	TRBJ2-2	TGTGCCAGCAGCGCGACAGGGCAAAACACCGGGGAGCTGTTTTTT	CASSATGQNTGELFF
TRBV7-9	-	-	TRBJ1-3	TGTGCCAGCAGTAACCCCAGGAGCTCTGGAAACACCATATATTTT	CASSNPRSSGNTIYF
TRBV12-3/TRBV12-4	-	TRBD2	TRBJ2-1	TGTGCCAGCAGTTTTAGGACTAGGCTAGTTGAGCAGTTCTTC	CASSFRTRLVEQFF
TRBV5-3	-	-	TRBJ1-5	TGTGCCAGAAGTTTCGACAACAGGCACCGCAATCAGCCCCAGCATTTT	CARSFDNRHRNQPQHF
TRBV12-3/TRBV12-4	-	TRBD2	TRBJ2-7	TGTGCCAGCAGTAGGGGACTAGCGGGCGCCAGAGACGAGCAGTACTTC	CASSRGLAGARDEQYF
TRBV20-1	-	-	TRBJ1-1	TGCAGTGCTAGGGCCACCTCGAACACTGAAGCTTTCTTT	CSARATSNTEAFF
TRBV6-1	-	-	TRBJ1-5	TGTGCCAGCAGTGAAAGTAGGGCCTCAATGTTGAACGAGCCCCAGCATTTT	CASSESRASMLNEPQHF
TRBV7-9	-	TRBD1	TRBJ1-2	TGTGCCAGCAGCCCGTCTAACCCCGCGGGGACAGGGAGATCCTATGGCTACACCTTC	CASSPSNPAGTGRSYGYTF
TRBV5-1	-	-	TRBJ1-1	TGTGCCAGCAGCTTAGCTCCAGGGAACACTGAAGCTTTCTTT	CASSLAPGNTEAFF
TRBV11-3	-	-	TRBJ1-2	TGTGCCAGCAGCTTAGGACCCACGGTCCTGGGTTATGGCTACACCTTC	CASSLGPTVLGYGYTF
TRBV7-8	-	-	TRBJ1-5	TGTGCCAGCAGCCGTTTCGATCGACATAGCAATCAGCCCCAGCATTTT	CASSRFDRHSNQPQHF
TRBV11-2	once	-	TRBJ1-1	TGTGCCAGCAGTCATCAGGTAGAAGCTTTCTTT	CASSHQVEAFF
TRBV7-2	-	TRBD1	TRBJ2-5	TGTGCCAGCAGCTTAGGGAGGGGGACAGGAGGGTGGAAGGAGACCCAGTACTTC	CASSLGRGTGGWKETQYF
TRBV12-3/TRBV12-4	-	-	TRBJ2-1	TGTGCCAGCAGCCCAGGGGACCCCTCCTACAATGAGCAGTTCTTC	CASSPGDPSYNEQFF
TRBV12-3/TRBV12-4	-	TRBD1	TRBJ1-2	TGTGCCAGCAGTTCGGGACAGGGGGCTTATGGCTACACCTTC	CASSSGQGAYGYTF
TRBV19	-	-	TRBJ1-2	TGTGCCAGTAGTACCACAGTTGACTATGGCTACACCTTC	CASSTTVDYGYTF
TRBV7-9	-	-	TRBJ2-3	TGTGCCAGCAGCTTACAAGCGCCGACCACAGATACGCAGTATTTT	CASSLQAPTTDTQYF
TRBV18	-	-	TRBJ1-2	TGTGCCAGCTCAATCGCGGGGGCTAACTATGGCTACACCTTC	CASSIAGANYGYTF
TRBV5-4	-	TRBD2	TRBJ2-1	TGTGCCAGCAGCCCCTCCAGCGGGAGGACCTACAATGAGCAGTTCTTC	CASSPSSGRTYNEQFF
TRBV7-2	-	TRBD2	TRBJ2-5	TGTGCCAGCAGCCTACTAGCGGCCCAAGAGACCCAGTACTTC	CASSLLAAQETQYF
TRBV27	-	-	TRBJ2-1	TGTGCCAGCAGGGGACTCGGGGTTAGCGGAACTAGCTCCTACAATGAGCAGTTCTTC	CASRGLGVSGTSSYNEQFF
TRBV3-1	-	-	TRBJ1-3	TGTACCAGCAGCCACCCCGGGTCCCACAGATCACCTGGAAACACCATATATTTT	CTSSHPGSHRSPGNTIYF
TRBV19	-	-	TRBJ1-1	TGTGCCAGTAGTATAAGGGCCAGGGCCCTGAACACTGAAGCTTTCTTT	CASSIRARALNTEAFF
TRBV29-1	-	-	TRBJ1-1	TGCAGCGTTGACCTAACAGGGTTTGTAGGCACTGAAGCTTTCTTT	CSVDLTGFVGTEAFF
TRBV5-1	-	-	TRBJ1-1	TGCGCCAGCAGCCCTTTTAACCTGGGCGGCACTGAAGCTTTCTTT	CASSPFNLGGTEAFF
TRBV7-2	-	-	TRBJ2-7	TGTGCCAGCAGCCCGGGACTCCGCTACGAGCAGTACTTC	CASSPGLRYEQYF
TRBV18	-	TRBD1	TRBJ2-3	TGTGCCAGTCGAGACAGGGCCCTCACAGATACGCAGTATTTT	CASRDRALTDTQYF
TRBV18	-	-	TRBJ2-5	TGTGCCAGCTCAAAGACGGAGTCCCAAGAGACCCAGTACTTC	CASSKTESQETQYF
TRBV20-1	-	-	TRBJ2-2	TGCAGTGCTAGAGGACTAGTCAGTGCTAAAAACACCGGGGAGCTGTTTTTT	CSARGLVSAKNTGELFF
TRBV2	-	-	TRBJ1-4	TGTGCCAGCAGTCCCGGGCTCCTTAATGAAAAACTGTTTTTT	CASSPGLLNEKLFF